These 23 T cell receptor beta chains were all obtained from the same sample, sequenced in a study of T cell repertoires in cytomegalovirus infection. TCRdb redid the calling of the reads with MiXCR, one entry per CDR3 protein. Of some 230,000 distinct CDR3 sequences listed, approximately 22% are singletons. Sequences were obtained from CD8+ T cells from PBMCs. These receptors originate from a human donor in good health (CMV status not recorded). Some clones in this sample may be carry-over from other donors' samples.

This chain links TRBV2 with TRBJ1-5, with D hard to call. Germline assignment: CDR1 SNHLY and CDR2 FYNNEI. The CDR3 is 16 amino acids. With 2 bases removed from V and 7 bases from J, the gap between germline ends came to 18 bases. This chain's CDR3 is CASSELVSGNRQPQHF. Here the CDR3 DNA reads TGTGCCAGCAGTGAATTAGTCAGCGGGAATCGGCAGCCCCAGCATTTT.

This sequence joins TRBV20-1 and TRBJ2-2; D gene unclear. The CDR3 is 12 residues long. Per the germline V gene, CDR1 is DFQATT and CDR2 is SNEGSKA (reference sequence). The V end was cut by 2 bases, the J end by 5 bases, with 6 bases between. The CDR3 DNA is TGCAGTGCTAGAAAGGGTACCGGGGAGCTGTTTTTT. Its protein is CSARKGTGELFF.

This clonotype appeared many times. The chain employs TRBV7-2 and TRBJ1-1; weak D call: TRBD1 (5 bases). Trimming pared 6 bases from V and 0 bases from J, leaving 14 bases between. Looked up from germline, CDR1 is SGHTA and CDR2 is FQGNSA. The CDR3 loop spans 15 amino acids. CDR3 sequence reads: CASRIDRNMNTEAFF. CDR3 DNA: TGTGCCAGCAGGATTGACAGAAATATGAACACTGAAGCTTTCTTT.

Remarks on this clonotype: A much more abundant neighbour one base away suggests this may be a read error. The chain uses TRBV6-1 and TRBJ1-2; D is ambiguous. Trimming took 7 bases from V and 4 from J, leaving 13 bases between them. The CDR3 is made up of 13 amino acids. CDR1 MNHNS and CDR2 SASEGT come from the germline V gene. CDR3 residues: CASNQRLGYGYTF. The CDR3 DNA is TGTGCCAGCAACCAAAGACTAGGCTATGGCTACACCTTC.

The sample holds many counts of this clonotype. The chain employs TRBV7-6 and TRBJ1-2, with 8 nucleotides matching TRBD1. Germline CDR1 reads SGHVS; CDR2 reads FNYEAQ. Trimming at V came to 1 base and at J to 6 bases, leaving 13 bases not matched to a gene. This CDR3 region has 17 residues. The CDR3 nucleotides read TGTGCCAGCAGCTTAGGCACTTCCGGGACAGGTTACGATGGCTACACCTTC. Protein product: CASSLGTSGTGYDGYTF.

This clonotype was counted ten times or more. This chain links TRBV4-1 with TRBJ2-2, with 7 bases fitting TRBD1. With V trimmed by 6 bases and J by 3 bases, 16 bases remained unmatched. From germline, CDR1 is MGHRA and CDR2 YSYEKL. The CDR3 spans 18 residues. CDR3 DNA: TGCGCCAGCAGTCCTCGGGAACAGGGGCCTACGGACACCGGGGAGCTGTTTTTT. Encoded protein: CASSPREQGPTDTGELFF.

V and J are TRBV2 and TRBJ2-5, with D unresolved. This CDR3 has 15 residues. Trimming removed 6 bases at V and 1 base at J, with 15 bases between. CDR1 and CDR2 from the germline V gene are SNHLY and FYNNEI. CDR3 nucleotide sequence: TGTGCCAGCAGAGACCCTAAACAGATCCAAGAGACCCAGTACTTC. This translates into CASRDPKQIQETQYF.

The rearrangement joins TRBV7-6 to TRBJ2-2, with 14 nucleotides matching TRBD2. Trimming removed 0 bases from V and 2 bases from J; junction bases left unmatched: 5. The V gene's germline CDR1 is SGHVS and CDR2 FNYEAQ. CDR3 size: 19 residues. The CDR3 region is CASSLAGTSGGLNTGELFF. The CDR3 bases are TGTGCCAGCAGCTTAGCGGGGACTAGCGGGGGCCTTAACACCGGGGAGCTGTTTTTT.

This clonotype has a count of ten or more. V is TRBV7-8 and J is TRBJ1-1, with D possibly matching TRBD1 (5 bases). Germline V gene sequence: CDR1 SGHVS, CDR2 FQNEAQ. The CDR3 runs to 15 residues. Trimming took off 1 base at V and 0 bases at J, with 9 bases between the two ends. The CDR3 DNA follows: TGTGCCAGCAGCTTAGAGGCAGGGTTGAACACTGAAGCTTTCTTT. This encodes CASSLEAGLNTEAFF.

This chain uses TRBV7-2 with TRBJ2-5, with 12 bases lining up with TRBD2. CDR1 and CDR2 from the germline V gene are SGHTA and FQGNSA. CDR3 length: 15 residues. V trimming: 5 bases; J trimming: 1 base; junction bases outside the gene matches: 2. The CDR3 bases are TGTGCCAGCAGCCCGACTAGCGGGGGCCAAGAGACCCAGTACTTC. It codes for CASSPTSGGQETQYF.

In its sample, this clonotype was seen many times. The chain is built from TRBV12-3 or TRBV12-4 and TRBJ2-1, with D hard to call. V shed 2 bases and J shed 6 bases, with 5 bases lying between them. CDR3 length equals 12 residues. The CDR3 nucleotides read TGTGCCAGCAGTTTACTGGGCAATGAGCAGTTCTTC. Translating gives CASSLLGNEQFF.

The table lists this clonotype with a few counts. V usage is TRBV7-3 and J usage is TRBJ2-5; 7 positions match TRBD2. V lost 2 bases and J lost 1; bases outside the gene matches: 4. Germline assignment: CDR1 SGHTA and CDR2 FQGTGA. The CDR3 runs to 15 residues. The CDR3 region is CASSLGGGLQETQYF. The DNA for the CDR3 is TGTGCCAGCAGCTTAGGGGGGGGTCTCCAAGAGACCCAGTACTTC. Supplemented by reference TRBV7-3 and TRBJ2-5, the full variable domain reads GAGVSQTPSNKVTEKGKYVELRCDPISGHTALYWYRQSLGQGPEFLIYFQGTGAADDSGLPNDRFFAVRPEGSVSTLKIQRTERGDSAVYLCASSLGGGLQETQYFGPGTRLLVL.

This clonotype was found many times. V and J are TRBV7-2 and TRBJ2-5, with D perhaps assigned TRBD1 or TRBD2 (5 bases each). This CDR3 region has 15 residues. Germline CDR1 is SGHTA and CDR2 is FQGNSA. V gave up 5 bases and J gave up 2 bases, with 15 bases separating them. CDR3 amino acids: CASSQRGYTQETQYF. The DNA of the CDR3 is TGTGCCAGCAGCCAGAGGGGATATACGCAAGAGACCCAGTACTTC.

This clonotype was found many times. This CDR3 reads CASSSNEWDSRASEQYF. In DNA, the CDR3 is TGTGCCAGCAGCTCCAATGAATGGGATTCCCGGGCGTCCGAGCAGTACTTC. This chain links TRBV7-6 with TRBJ2-7, with no clear D. The CDR3 sequence is 17 residues long. The germline V gene has CDR1 SGHVS and CDR2 FNYEAQ. V was trimmed by 4 bases and J by 6 bases, leaving 25 bases between them.

J is TRBJ1-4 and V is TRBV9, with 8 positions matching TRBD1. Germline CDR1 and CDR2: SGDLS and YYNGEE. The CDR3 sequence is 14 residues long. V was pared by 4 bases and J by 6 bases, with 5 bases of the junction left unmatched. CDR3 region: CASSPTGDDEKLFF. CDR3 sequence (DNA): TGTGCCAGCAGCCCGACAGGGGACGATGAAAAACTGTTTTTT.

V usage is TRBV14 and J usage is TRBJ1-4; D gene unclear. Germline CDR1 reads SGHDN; CDR2 reads FVKESK. Trimming took 5 bases from V and 8 from J, leaving 18 bases between them. The CDR3 is 15 residues long. DNA of the CDR3: TGTGCCAGCAGCTCCGAGAGAGGAATCTCCGAAAAACTGTTTTTT. As protein: CASSSERGISEKLFF. Variable domain in full (rest from reference TRBV14 and TRBJ1-4): EAGVTQFPSHSVIEKGQTVTLRCDPISGHDNLYWYRRVMGKEIKFLLHFVKESKQDESGMPNNRFLAERTGGTYSTLKVQPAELEDSGVYFCASSSERGISEKLFFGSGTQLSVL.

This clonotype was found once. The genes are TRBV7-4 and TRBJ1-2, with D possibly TRBD1 on 5 matching bases. Trimming removed 4 bases at V and 7 bases at J, with 13 bases between. The CDR3 runs 13 residues. Germline V lookup: CDR1 SGHVT, CDR2 SQSDAQ. In nucleotides, the CDR3 is TGTGCCAGCAGCTCGGGACCGCTACTTGGCTACACCTTC. This encodes CASSSGPLLGYTF.

This clonotype appeared many times. The CDR3 is CAAQLAGEQFF. The CDR3 nucleotides read TGTGCCGCCCAACTAGCGGGTGAGCAGTTCTTC. The V gene is TRBV7-9, the J gene TRBJ2-1, with 9 bases aligning to TRBD2. The length of the CDR3 is 11 residues. V was clipped by 11 bases and J by 9 bases; unmatched bases: 5. Germline CDR1 is SEHNR and CDR2 is FQNEAQ (reference sequence).

The chain uses TRBV28 and TRBJ2-7; 8 nucleotides agree with TRBD1. Germline CDR1 reads MDHEN; CDR2 reads SYDVKM. The CDR3 is 14 residues long. V was clipped by 2 bases and J by 6 bases; unmatched bases: 6. CDR3 sequence reads: CASSLRTGLSEQYF. As DNA, the CDR3 is TGTGCCAGCAGTTTAAGGACAGGGTTATCCGAGCAGTACTTC.

The V call is TRBV20-1, the J call TRBJ2-7; TRBD2 matches 8 bases. CDR1 and CDR2 from the germline V gene are DFQATT and SNEGSKA (reference sequence). This CDR3 comprises 13 residues. J gave up 0 bases and V 5 bases, and 3 bases lay outside the gene matches. In DNA, the CDR3 is TGCAGTGCTGCGGGGGGTCTCTCCTACGAGCAGTACTTC. This gives the protein CSAAGGLSYEQYF.

The rearrangement links TRBV30 to TRBJ2-1, with 11 nucleotides matching TRBD2. V trimming: 0 bases; J trimming: 14 bases; junction bases outside the gene matches: 15. CDR1 is GTSNPN and CDR2 is SVGIG in the germline V gene (reference sequence). The CDR3 is 16 residues long. The CDR3 DNA sequence: TGTGCCTGGAGTGTAGGGACGGGCCTAGCGGGGGGCAAGGAGTTCTTC. This gives the protein CAWSVGTGLAGGKEFF. The entire variable domain, with the rest obtained from reference TRBV30 and TRBJ2-1, is as follows: SQTIHQWPATLVQPVGSPLSLECTVEGTSNPNLYWYRQAAGRGLQLLFYSVGIGQISSEVPQNLSASRPQDRQFILSSKKLLLSDSGFYLCAWSVGTGLAGGKEFFGPGTRLTVL.

Comment on this clonotype: A much larger clone is a single base away; this may be a read error. The chain has TRBV7-8 and TRBJ1-4; unclear D gene. The CDR3 is 15 residues long. Germline CDR1 reads SGHVS; CDR2 reads FQNEAQ. V was pared by 5 bases and J by 6 bases, with 16 bases between. For the CDR3, the DNA is TGTGCCAGCAGCCCCGTGATTGGGAGGGATGAAAAACTGTTTTTT. Translation gives CASSPVIGRDEKLFF.

The chain has TRBV27 and TRBJ2-1; TRBD2 matches 12 bases. V was clipped by 7 bases and J by 4 bases; unmatched bases: 8. The CDR3 is 16 amino acids. In germline, CDR1 is MNHEY, CDR2 SMNVEV (reference sequence). The CDR3 sequence: CASTPSGGDIYNEQFF. Written as DNA, the CDR3 is TGTGCCAGCACCCCTAGCGGGGGGGACATTTACAATGAGCAGTTCTTC.